Included here is one T cell receptor beta chain sequence, with context. Its cognate antigen has yet to be identified. No qualities accompany the bases; no much larger clone lies one base away. The sample belongs to a study of T cell responses to AZD1222 COVID-19 vaccine (dated by TCRdb to 2020 to 2022). Regarding the complete study: AZD1222 recipients with second doses at about 4 weeks or about 12 weeks were pooled, because spike-specific TCR depth and breadth did not differ between schedules. A total of more than 230 trial participants underwent TCR sequencing, of whom 200 to 220 received two doses of AZD1222 and around 26 received two doses of the MenACWY control vaccine. Enrollment into the trials was organized by age into subgroups of 18-55, 56-69 and 70-plus years, and those subgroups contained 148, 28 and 57 TCR-sequenced participants, respectively.

The CDR3 regions of human TCRbeta chains were subjected to immunosequencing. Concerning the study's data processing: TCRs in the repertoires were compared against a reference library of SARS-CoV-2-specific TCRs that had been generated with the MIRA antigen-specificity platform. Breadth was defined as the fraction of unique TCRs that were SARS-CoV-2-associated, and depth was defined as the fraction of total T cells that were SARS-CoV-2-associated. Using the MIRA data, each spike-specific TCR was mapped to the spike region that the TCR reacts to and placed in a CD4 or CD8 class. Log10-transformed breadth and depth values were compared by one-way ANOVA with Sidak's multiple comparisons tests. TCRdb retrieved this table from immuneACCESS and kept in-frame rearrangements only. Not all clones are present; in checked studies, unresolved V genes account for under half, and no reason is known for the remainder. The V and J calls and clone size were taken over from that table, and D and trimming were inferred from the DNA. The sample data list 95,000 to 130,000 clones, and 85% to 95% of these were observed just once. The top ten clones comprise over 2.5% of the sample.

Summary of the overall study and its limitations: The vaccine-associated CD4 TCRs covered the entire spike protein, and the dominant responses fell in regions 160-218 and 743-854. Because no samples from the day 14 peak response were available, repertoires could be characterized only after the peak T cell response. After two AZD1222 doses, both the breadth and the depth of spike-specific TCRs were significantly higher than at day 0 and than in MenACWY recipients. Conclusions about previously exposed vaccinees were limited because only 5 or 6 AZD1222 recipients were SARS-CoV-2 seropositive at baseline. Epitopes outside the regions mutated in the B.1.351 and B.1.1.7 variants were reportedly recognized by nearly half of the unique spike-specific TCRs. Participants were mostly white British and included more females than males, and it was suggested by the authors that clonal diversity may have been underestimated. In the small 56-69-year group, the increase in depth fell short of significance, most likely because of low power.

Explained via the paper, the time point label denotes: baseline before first vaccination. Vaccinee samples came from UK trials COV001 and COV002, including a single-blind randomized controlled phase 2/3 trial of AZD1222 (ChAdOx1 nCoV-19) in healthy adults. Trial participant PBMC samples were collected at day 0 and day 28 after the second dose for TCRbeta chain sequencing. This receptor was obtained from an adult in good health. The sample here was peripheral blood, taken on day 0 of AZD1222 vaccination.

The nucleotide sequence reads TGTGCCAGTGGGACAGGGGGGTTGCAGGGGGTTGATGAGCAGTTCTTC. Its product reads: CASGTGGLQGVDEQFF. The sequence links TRBV27 to TRBJ2-1, and TRBD1 matches 11 of the central bases. For this chain, trimming is 9 bases at the V end and 8 bases at the J end, and the number of junction bases without a gene match is 15. Via the germline V gene (reference sequence), CDR1 is MNHEY and CDR2 SMNVEV. CDR3 length: 16 amino acids, cysteine to phenylalanine. Here the CDR3 DNA is all that survives: 48 bases in frame from base 1.